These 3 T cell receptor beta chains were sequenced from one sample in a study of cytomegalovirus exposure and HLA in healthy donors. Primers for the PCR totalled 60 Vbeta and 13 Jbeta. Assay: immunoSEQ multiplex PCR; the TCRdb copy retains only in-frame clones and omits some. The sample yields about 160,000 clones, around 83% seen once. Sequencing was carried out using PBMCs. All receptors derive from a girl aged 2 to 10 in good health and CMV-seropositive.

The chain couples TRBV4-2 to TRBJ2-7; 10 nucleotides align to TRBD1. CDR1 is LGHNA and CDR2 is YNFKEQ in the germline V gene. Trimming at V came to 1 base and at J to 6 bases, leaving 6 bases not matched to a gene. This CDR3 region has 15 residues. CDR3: CASSQATGGSGEQYF. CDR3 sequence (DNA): TGTGCCAGCAGCCAAGCGACAGGGGGCTCGGGCGAGCAGTACTTC.

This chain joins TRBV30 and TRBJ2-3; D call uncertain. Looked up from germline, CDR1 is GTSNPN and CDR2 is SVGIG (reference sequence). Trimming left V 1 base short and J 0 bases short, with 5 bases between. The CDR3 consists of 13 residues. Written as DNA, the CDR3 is TGTGCCTGGAGTGCGGAGAGCACAGATACGCAGTATTTT. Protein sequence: CAWSAESTDTQYF. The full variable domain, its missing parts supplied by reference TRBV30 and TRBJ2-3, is SQTIHQWPATLVQPVGSPLSLECTVEGTSNPNLYWYRQAAGRGLQLLFYSVGIGQISSEVPQNLSASRPQDRQFILSSKKLLLSDSGFYLCAWSAESTDTQYFGPGTRLTVL.

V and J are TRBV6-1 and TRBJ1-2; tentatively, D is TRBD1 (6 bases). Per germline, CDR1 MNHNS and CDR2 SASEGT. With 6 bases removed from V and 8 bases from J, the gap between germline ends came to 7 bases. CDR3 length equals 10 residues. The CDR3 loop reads CASRQGGYTF. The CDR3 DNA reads TGTGCCAGCAGACAGGGAGGCTACACCTTC.